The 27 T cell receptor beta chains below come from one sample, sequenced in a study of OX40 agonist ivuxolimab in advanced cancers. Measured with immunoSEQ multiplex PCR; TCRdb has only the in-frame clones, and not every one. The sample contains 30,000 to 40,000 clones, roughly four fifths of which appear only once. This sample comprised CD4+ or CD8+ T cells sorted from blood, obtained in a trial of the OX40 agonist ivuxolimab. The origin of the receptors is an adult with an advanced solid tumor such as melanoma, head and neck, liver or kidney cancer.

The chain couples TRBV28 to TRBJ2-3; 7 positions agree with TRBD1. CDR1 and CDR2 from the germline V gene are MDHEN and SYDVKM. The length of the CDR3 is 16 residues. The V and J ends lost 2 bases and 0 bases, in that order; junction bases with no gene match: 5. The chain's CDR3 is CASSLTGEFSTDTQYF. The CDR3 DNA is TGTGCCAGCAGTTTAACAGGGGAATTTAGCACAGATACGCAGTATTTT.

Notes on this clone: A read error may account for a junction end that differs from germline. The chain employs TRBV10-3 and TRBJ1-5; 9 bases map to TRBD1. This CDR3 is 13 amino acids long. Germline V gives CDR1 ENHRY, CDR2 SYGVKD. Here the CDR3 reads CASSYRGRGPQHF. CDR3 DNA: TGTGCCAGCAGTTACAGGGGGCGAGGGCCCCAGCATTTT.

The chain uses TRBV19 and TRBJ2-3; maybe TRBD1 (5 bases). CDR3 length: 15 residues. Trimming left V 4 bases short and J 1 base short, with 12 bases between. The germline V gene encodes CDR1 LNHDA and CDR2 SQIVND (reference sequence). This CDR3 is CASSTSGWGTDTQYF. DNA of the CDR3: TGTGCCAGTAGTACCTCAGGGTGGGGCACAGATACGCAGTATTTT.

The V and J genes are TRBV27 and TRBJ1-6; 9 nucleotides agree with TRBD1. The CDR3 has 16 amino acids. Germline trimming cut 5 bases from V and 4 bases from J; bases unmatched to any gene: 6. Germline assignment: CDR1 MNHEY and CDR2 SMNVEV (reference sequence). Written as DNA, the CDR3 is TGTGCCAGCAGTGTAACCGGGACAGGGTATAATTCACCCCTCCACTTT. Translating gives CASSVTGTGYNSPLHF.

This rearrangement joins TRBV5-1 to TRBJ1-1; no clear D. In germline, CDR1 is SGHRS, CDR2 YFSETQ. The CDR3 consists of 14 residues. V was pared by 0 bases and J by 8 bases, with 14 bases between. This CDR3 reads CASSLVAGLREAFF. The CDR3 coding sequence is TGCGCCAGCAGCTTGGTAGCCGGGCTCCGGGAAGCTTTCTTT.

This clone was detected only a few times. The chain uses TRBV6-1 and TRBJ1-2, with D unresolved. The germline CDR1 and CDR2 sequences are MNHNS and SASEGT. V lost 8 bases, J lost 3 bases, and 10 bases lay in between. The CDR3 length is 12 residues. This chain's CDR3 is CASVSGDYGYTF. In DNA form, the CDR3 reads TGTGCCAGCGTCTCCGGGGACTATGGCTACACCTTC.

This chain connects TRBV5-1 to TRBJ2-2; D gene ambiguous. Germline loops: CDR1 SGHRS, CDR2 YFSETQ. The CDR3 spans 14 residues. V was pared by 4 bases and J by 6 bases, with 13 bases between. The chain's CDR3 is CASSLSNGPGELFF. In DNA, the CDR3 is TGCGCCAGCAGCCTGAGTAATGGACCCGGGGAGCTGTTTTTT.

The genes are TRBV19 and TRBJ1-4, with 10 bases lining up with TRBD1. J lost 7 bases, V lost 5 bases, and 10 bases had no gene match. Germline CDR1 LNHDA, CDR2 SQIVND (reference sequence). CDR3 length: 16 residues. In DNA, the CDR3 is TGTGCCAGTAGTCCCGGGGACAGGGGACATCGTGAAAAACTGTTTTTT. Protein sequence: CASSPGDRGHREKLFF.

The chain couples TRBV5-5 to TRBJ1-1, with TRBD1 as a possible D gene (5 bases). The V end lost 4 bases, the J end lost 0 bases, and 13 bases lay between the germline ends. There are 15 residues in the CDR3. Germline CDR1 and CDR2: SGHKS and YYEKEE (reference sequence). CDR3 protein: CASSTGTVMNTEAFF. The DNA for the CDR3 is TGTGCCAGCAGCACTGGGACGGTTATGAACACTGAAGCTTTCTTT.

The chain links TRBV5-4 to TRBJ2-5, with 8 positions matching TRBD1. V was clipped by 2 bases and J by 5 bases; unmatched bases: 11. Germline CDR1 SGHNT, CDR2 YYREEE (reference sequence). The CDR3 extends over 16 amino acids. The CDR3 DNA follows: TGTGCCAGCAGCTTTTGGCAGGGGGCGAGAGGGGAGACCCAGTACTTC. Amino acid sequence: CASSFWQGARGETQYF.

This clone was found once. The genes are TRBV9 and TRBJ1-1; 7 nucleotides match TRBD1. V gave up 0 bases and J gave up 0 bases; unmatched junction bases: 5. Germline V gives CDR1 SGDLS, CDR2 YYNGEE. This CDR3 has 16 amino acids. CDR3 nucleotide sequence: TGTGCCAGCAGCGTAGGGGGGACAGCGTTGAACACTGAAGCTTTCTTT. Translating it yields CASSVGGTALNTEAFF.

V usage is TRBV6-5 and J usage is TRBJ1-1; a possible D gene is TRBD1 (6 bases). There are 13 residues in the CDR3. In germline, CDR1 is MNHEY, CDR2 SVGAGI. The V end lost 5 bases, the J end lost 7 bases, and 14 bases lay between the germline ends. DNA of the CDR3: TGTGCCAGCAGTAAACTGAGGGGGGATGAAGCTTTCTTT. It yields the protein CASSKLRGDEAFF.

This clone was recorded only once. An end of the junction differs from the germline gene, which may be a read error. The CDR3 sequence is CASSSPASGAYEQCF. DNA of the CDR3: TGCGCCAGCAGCTCACCCGCCTCTGGCGCCTACGAGCAGTGCTTC. This chain joins TRBV4-1 and TRBJ2-7; D remains unclear. CDR1 is MGHRA and CDR2 is YSYEKL in the germline V gene. There are 15 residues in the CDR3.

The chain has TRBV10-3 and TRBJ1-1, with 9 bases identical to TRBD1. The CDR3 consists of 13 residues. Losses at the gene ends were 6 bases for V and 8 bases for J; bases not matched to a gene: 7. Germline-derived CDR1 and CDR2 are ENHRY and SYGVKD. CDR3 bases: TGTGCCATCAGCTCAGGAGGACAGGGGGAAGCTTTCTTT. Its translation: CAISSGGQGEAFF.

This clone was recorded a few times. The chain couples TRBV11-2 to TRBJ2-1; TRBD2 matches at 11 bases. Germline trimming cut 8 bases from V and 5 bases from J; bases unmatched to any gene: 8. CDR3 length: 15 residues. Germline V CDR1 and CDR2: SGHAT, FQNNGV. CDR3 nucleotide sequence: TGTGCCAGCGGACAGGGGACTAGCGGAGACAATGAGCAGTTCTTC. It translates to CASGQGTSGDNEQFF.

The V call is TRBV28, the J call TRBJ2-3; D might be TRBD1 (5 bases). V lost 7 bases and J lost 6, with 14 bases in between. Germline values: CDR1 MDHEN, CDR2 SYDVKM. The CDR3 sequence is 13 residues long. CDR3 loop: CASNPGSVDTQYF. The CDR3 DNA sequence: TGTGCCAGCAACCCAGGGTCCGTCGATACGCAGTATTTT.

CDR3 coding DNA: TGTGCCAGCAGCTCGACCTACGAGCAGTACTTC. It translates to CASSSTYEQYF. The V call is TRBV7-3, the J call TRBJ2-7; unclear D gene. Germline V gene lookup returns CDR1 SGHTA and CDR2 FQGTGA. There are 11 residues in the CDR3. Between the trimmed V and J ends, which lost 4 bases and 2 bases, there was a span of 3 bases.

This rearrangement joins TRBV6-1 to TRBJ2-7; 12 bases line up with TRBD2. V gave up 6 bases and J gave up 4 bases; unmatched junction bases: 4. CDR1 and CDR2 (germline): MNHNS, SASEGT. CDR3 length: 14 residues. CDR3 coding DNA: TGTGCCAGCAGGCGACTAGCGGGAGAATACGAGCAGTACTTC. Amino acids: CASRRLAGEYEQYF.

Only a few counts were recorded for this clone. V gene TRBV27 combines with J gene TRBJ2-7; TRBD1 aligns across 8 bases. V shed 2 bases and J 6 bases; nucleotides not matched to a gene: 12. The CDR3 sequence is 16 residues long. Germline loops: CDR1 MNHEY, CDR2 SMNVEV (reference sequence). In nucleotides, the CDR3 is TGTGCCAGCAGTTTAACCGGGACAGGACAGGGCCTCGAGCAGTACTTC. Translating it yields CASSLTGTGQGLEQYF.

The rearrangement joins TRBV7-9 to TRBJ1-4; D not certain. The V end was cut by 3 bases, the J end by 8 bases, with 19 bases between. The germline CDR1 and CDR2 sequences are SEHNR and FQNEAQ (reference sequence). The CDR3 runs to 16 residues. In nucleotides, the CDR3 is TGTGCCAGCAGCTTTCTATTGGGCAGGATGGGGGAAAAACTGTTTTTT. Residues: CASSFLLGRMGEKLFF.

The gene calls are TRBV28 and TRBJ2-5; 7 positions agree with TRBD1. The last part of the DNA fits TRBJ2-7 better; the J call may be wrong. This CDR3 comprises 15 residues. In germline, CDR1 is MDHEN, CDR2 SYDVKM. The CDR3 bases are TGTGCCAGCAGGCCGGGACAGACCTCCTTCTACGAGCAGTACTTC. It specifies CASRPGQTSFYEQYF.

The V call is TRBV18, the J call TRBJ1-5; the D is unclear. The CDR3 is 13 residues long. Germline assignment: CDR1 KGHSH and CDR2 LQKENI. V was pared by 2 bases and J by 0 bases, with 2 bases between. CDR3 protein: CASSPDSNQPQHF. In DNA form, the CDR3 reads TGTGCCAGCTCACCAGATAGCAATCAGCCCCAGCATTTT.

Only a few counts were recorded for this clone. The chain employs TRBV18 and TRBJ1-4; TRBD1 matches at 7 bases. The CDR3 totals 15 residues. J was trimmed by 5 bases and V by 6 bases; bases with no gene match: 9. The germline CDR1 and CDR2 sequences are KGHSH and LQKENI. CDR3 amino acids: CASSSTGQNNEKLFF. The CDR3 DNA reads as TGTGCCAGCTCCAGCACGGGACAGAACAATGAAAAACTGTTTTTT.

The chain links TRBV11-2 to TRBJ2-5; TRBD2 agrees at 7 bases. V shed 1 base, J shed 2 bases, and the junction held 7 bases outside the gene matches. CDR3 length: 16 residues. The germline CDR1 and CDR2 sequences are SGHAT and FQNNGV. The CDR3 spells CASSLGTSRSQETQYF. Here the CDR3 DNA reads TGTGCCAGCAGCTTAGGGACTAGTCGTTCTCAAGAGACCCAGTACTTC.

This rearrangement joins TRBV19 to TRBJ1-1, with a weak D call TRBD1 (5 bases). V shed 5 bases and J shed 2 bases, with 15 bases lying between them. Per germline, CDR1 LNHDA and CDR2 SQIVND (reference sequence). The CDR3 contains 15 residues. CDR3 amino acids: CASSPGRRDNTEAFF. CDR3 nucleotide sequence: TGTGCCAGTAGTCCCGGGCGGCGGGACAACACTGAAGCTTTCTTT.

As DNA, the CDR3 is TGTGCCATCAGGGACAGCTACTCTGGAAACACCATATATTTT. It encodes CAIRDSYSGNTIYF. This chain uses TRBV10-3 with TRBJ1-3, with a tentative D call TRBD1 (6 bases). This CDR3 comprises 14 residues. Between the trimmed V and J ends, which lost 6 bases and 0 bases, there was a span of 9 bases. Germline assignment: CDR1 ENHRY and CDR2 SYGVKD.

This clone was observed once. This CDR3 is CASSLVSGANVLTF. The CDR3 bases are TGTGCCAGTAGTTTGGTCTCTGGGGCCAACGTCCTGACTTTC. V is TRBV19 and J is TRBJ2-6, with D hard to call. V was shortened by 5 bases and J by 0 bases, with 5 bases between the two germline ends. Germline CDR1 reads LNHDA; CDR2 reads SQIVND (reference sequence). CDR3 size: 14 residues.